The 26 T cell receptor beta chains reported below all come from one sample, sequenced in a study of technical replicates of blood from a handful of donors. The protocol was immunoSEQ multiplex PCR, while the TCRdb copy is restricted to in-frame clones and leaves out a portion. Among under 85,000 clones listed, about 90% were seen once. The sequencing sample was made of T cells isolated from PBMCs. These receptors were obtained from a human donor in good health. Some clones in this sample may be carry-over from other donors' samples.

This chain joins TRBV4-3 and TRBJ1-3; no clear D. The germline V gene encodes CDR1 LGHNA and CDR2 YSLEER. The ends were cut back, 0 bases at V and 2 bases at J, with 8 bases in the middle. This CDR3 has 15 amino acids. The CDR3 nucleotides read TGCGCCAGCAGCCAAGATGCCGGGACTGGAAACACCATATATTTT. As protein: CASSQDAGTGNTIYF.

In its sample, this clone was seen a few times. CDR3 DNA: TGTGCCAGCAGCGGTCCGTACACTGAAGCTTTCTTT. Its protein is CASSGPYTEAFF. The chain carries TRBV9 and TRBJ1-1; D not certain. The CDR3 has 12 amino acids. Trimming took 3 bases from V and 3 from J, leaving 6 bases between them. Per germline, CDR1 SGDLS and CDR2 YYNGEE.

The chain is built from TRBV7-9 and TRBJ1-1, with D possibly matching TRBD1 (5 bases). Germline V gene lookup returns CDR1 SEHNR and CDR2 FQNEAQ (reference sequence). The V and J ends lost 5 bases and 0 bases respectively, with 7 bases between them. The CDR3 spans 13 residues. Here the CDR3 reads CASSGHVNTEAFF. CDR3 DNA sequence: TGTGCCAGCAGCGGACACGTGAACACTGAAGCTTTCTTT.

V and J are TRBV30 and TRBJ1-1; 7 bases map to TRBD1. V trimming: 6 bases; J trimming: 7 bases; junction bases outside the gene matches: 14. Looked up from germline, CDR1 is GTSNPN and CDR2 is SVGIG (reference sequence). The CDR3 runs 14 residues. As DNA, the CDR3 is TGTGCCTGCAACAGGGGTTTATTGGGTTTTGAAGCTTTCTTT. Protein sequence: CACNRGLLGFEAFF.

The rearrangement links TRBV7-9 to TRBJ2-7; no clear D. V lost 0 bases, J lost 4 bases, and 4 bases lay in between. CDR3 length: 12 amino acids. Germline V gene data show CDR1 as SEHNR and CDR2 as FQNEAQ (reference sequence). The CDR3 loop is CASSLAQYEQYF. CDR3 coding DNA: TGTGCCAGCAGCTTAGCGCAGTACGAGCAGTACTTC.

The chain uses TRBV19 and TRBJ1-5, with 7 bases aligning to TRBD1. Germline V lookup: CDR1 LNHDA, CDR2 SQIVND (reference sequence). The CDR3 loop spans 13 amino acids. V lost 9 bases and J lost 5; bases outside the gene matches: 7. CDR3 protein: CASSGTVDQPQHF. The CDR3 DNA sequence: TGTGCCAGCTCCGGGACAGTAGATCAGCCCCAGCATTTT.

J is TRBJ1-4 and V is TRBV4-3; D is perhaps TRBD1 (5 bases). Trimming stripped 1 base from V and 2 bases from J, with 14 bases between. The CDR3 is 17 amino acids. Germline-derived CDR1 and CDR2 are LGHNA and YSLEER. The CDR3 nucleotides read TGCGCCAGCAGCCAAGTTGTTCCGGGGGTGACTAATGAAAAACTGTTTTTT. This sequence encodes CASSQVVPGVTNEKLFF.

The CDR3 region has the DNA TGCGCCAGCAGCCCCTACGGGAGGGGATACGAGCAGTACTTC. Protein sequence: CASSPYGRGYEQYF. The chain carries TRBV4-1 and TRBJ2-7, with TRBD2 matching 8 bases. V gave up 4 bases and J gave up 4 bases; unmatched junction bases: 6. Germline V gene lookup returns CDR1 MGHRA and CDR2 YSYEKL. The CDR3 sequence is 14 residues long.

The J gene is TRBJ1-5, the V gene TRBV27, with a weak D call TRBD1 (5 bases). The ends were cut back, 2 bases at V and 2 bases at J, with 10 bases in the middle. The CDR3 runs to 15 residues. CDR1 and CDR2 (germline): MNHEY, SMNVEV (reference sequence). The DNA for the CDR3 is TGTGCCAGCAGTTTAGGGGCACAGGGCAATCAGCCCCAGCATTTT. Translating gives CASSLGAQGNQPQHF.

The V gene is TRBV11-2, the J gene TRBJ1-1; 8 bases fit TRBD1. V was clipped by 6 bases and J by 4 bases; unmatched bases: 4. In germline, CDR1 is SGHAT, CDR2 FQNNGV. The CDR3 extends over 13 amino acids. CDR3 nucleotides: TGTGCCAGCAGAAACAGGGGGGCCACTGAAGCTTTCTTT. Protein sequence: CASRNRGATEAFF.

V and J are TRBV7-3 and TRBJ2-1, with no clear D. The CDR3 totals 13 residues. Germline CDR1 and CDR2: SGHTA and FQGTGA. V lost 5 bases and J 5 bases, leaving 10 bases between the germline ends. CDR3 in amino acids: CASSRGINNEQFF. As DNA, the CDR3 is TGTGCCAGCAGCCGAGGAATTAACAATGAGCAGTTCTTC.

The V gene is TRBV6-5, the J gene TRBJ2-3; no reliable D call. V was pared by 4 bases and J by 3 bases, with 5 bases between. This CDR3 spans 12 amino acids. CDR1 and CDR2 (germline): MNHEY, SVGAGI. The CDR3: CASSSITDTQYF. In DNA, the CDR3 is TGTGCCAGCAGTTCTATAACAGATACGCAGTATTTT.

The rearrangement joins TRBV5-1 to TRBJ2-5, with TRBD2 identical over 11 bases. Germline V CDR1 and CDR2: SGHRS, YFSETQ. The CDR3 contains 16 residues. Losses at the gene ends were 4 bases for V and 4 bases for J; bases not matched to a gene: 9. CDR3 DNA sequence: TGCGCCAGCAGCCCCCAGGGACTAGCGGAGATAGAGACCCAGTACTTC. Amino acid sequence: CASSPQGLAEIETQYF.

J is TRBJ2-3 and V is TRBV5-1; 8 bases fit TRBD1. Germline CDR1 reads SGHRS; CDR2 reads YFSETQ. Trimming took 0 bases from V and 5 from J; bases not matched to a gene: 5. This CDR3 comprises 15 residues. The CDR3 sequence: CASSLDRGLGDTQYF. The CDR3 DNA reads as TGCGCCAGCAGCTTGGACAGGGGGTTAGGAGATACGCAGTATTTT.

This sequence joins TRBV6-6 and TRBJ1-5, with 8 nucleotides matching TRBD1. Germline V gives CDR1 MNHNY, CDR2 SVGAGI (reference sequence). The ends lost 4 bases at V and 5 bases at J; junction bases unmatched: 10. The CDR3 extends over 16 amino acids. CDR3 bases: TGTGCCAGCAGTTCAATGGGGACAGGATGGGATCAGCCCCAGCATTTT. This translates into CASSSMGTGWDQPQHF.

This rearrangement joins TRBV30 to TRBJ2-1; 9 bases are a match to TRBD2. The V and J ends lost 4 bases and 5 bases, in that order; junction bases with no gene match: 6. Germline loops: CDR1 GTSNPN, CDR2 SVGIG (reference sequence). CDR3 length: 14 amino acids. CDR3 nucleotides: TGTGCCTGGATCGTTAGCGGGAGAAACAATGAGCAGTTCTTC. Translated, it gives CAWIVSGRNNEQFF. The variable domain in full, with the rest retrieved from reference TRBV30 and TRBJ2-1, is SQTIHQWPATLVQPVGSPLSLECTVEGTSNPNLYWYRQAAGRGLQLLFYSVGIGQISSEVPQNLSASRPQDRQFILSSKKLLLSDSGFYLCAWIVSGRNNEQFFGPGTRLTVL.

The chain is built from TRBV5-1 and TRBJ1-4; weak D call: TRBD1 (6 bases). There are 17 residues in the CDR3. V was shortened by 4 bases and J by 3 bases, with 19 bases between the two germline ends. CDR1 is SGHRS and CDR2 is YFSETQ in the germline V gene. The CDR3 loop reads CASSANRAGFANEKLFF. CDR3 coding DNA: TGCGCCAGCAGCGCTAACAGGGCAGGTTTCGCTAATGAAAAACTGTTTTTT.

The CDR3 sequence: CASSTEAGPYNEQFF. The CDR3 bases are TGCGCCAGCAGCACCGAAGCGGGTCCCTACAATGAGCAGTTCTTC. The V and J genes are TRBV5-1 and TRBJ2-1; a weak D match, TRBD2 (6 bases). Germline V lookup: CDR1 SGHRS, CDR2 YFSETQ. The CDR3 is 15 amino acids. V was shortened by 4 bases and J by 2 bases, with 13 bases between the two germline ends.

The CDR3, as DNA: TGTGCCAGCAGTGAAAGGGCAGGGCCCCTGGATGGCTACACCTTC. It yields the protein CASSERAGPLDGYTF. The chain carries TRBV6-1 and TRBJ1-2; weak D call: TRBD1 (5 bases). Trimming removed 2 bases from V and 6 bases from J, with 16 bases in between. Looked up from germline, CDR1 is MNHNS and CDR2 is SASEGT. This CDR3 comprises 15 residues.

V gene TRBV30 combines with J gene TRBJ1-4; 10 positions match TRBD1. CDR1 and CDR2 from the germline V gene are GTSNPN and SVGIG (reference sequence). CDR3 length: 15 amino acids. V lost 3 bases and J lost 7; bases outside the gene matches: 8. The CDR3 spells CAWSVTTGGREKLFF. CDR3 sequence (DNA): TGTGCCTGGAGCGTAACGACAGGGGGCCGTGAAAAACTGTTTTTT.

The chain employs TRBV4-3 and TRBJ2-2; 8 bases align to TRBD2. This CDR3 spans 17 amino acids. With 1 base clipped from V and 0 bases from J, the junction kept 4 bases outside the gene matches. In germline, CDR1 is LGHNA, CDR2 YSLEER. The CDR3 loop is CASSQVPGLANTGELFF. The DNA of the CDR3 is TGCGCCAGCAGCCAAGTACCGGGACTAGCGAACACCGGGGAGCTGTTTTTT.

The genes are TRBV4-2 and TRBJ2-7; TRBD2 agrees at 10 bases. Trimming removed 1 base from V and 4 bases from J; junction bases left unmatched: 10. Germline V gives CDR1 LGHNA, CDR2 YNFKEQ. The length of the CDR3 is 17 residues. Here the CDR3 DNA reads TGTGCCAGCAGCCAAGTGGCGCTAGCGGGAGTTGAGTACGAGCAGTACTTC. Translating it yields CASSQVALAGVEYEQYF.

This sequence joins TRBV19 and TRBJ1-2, with TRBD1 as a possible D gene (6 bases). Trimming removed 1 base from V and 2 bases from J, with 8 bases in between. This CDR3 is 14 amino acids long. CDR1 is LNHDA, CDR2 SQIVND, per germline (reference sequence). Here the CDR3 DNA reads TGTGCCAGTAGTATAGGTGACAGGAACTATGGCTACACCTTC. Translating gives CASSIGDRNYGYTF.

Remarks on this clone: The identical CDR3 is also encoded by other nucleotide sequences in the sample. V and J are TRBV28 and TRBJ1-2; D is ambiguous. This CDR3 has 13 residues. The germline V gene has CDR1 MDHEN and CDR2 SYDVKM. Trimming cost V 6 bases and J 3 bases, with 11 bases left between them. CDR3 in DNA: TGTGCCAGCAGCTTAACAGCGGACTATGGCTACACCTTC. It encodes CASSLTADYGYTF.

This chain connects TRBV30 to TRBJ1-6; D ambiguous. From germline, CDR1 is GTSNPN and CDR2 SVGIG (reference sequence). V lost 1 base and J lost 7, with 8 bases in between. The CDR3 is made up of 13 amino acids. The CDR3 spells CAWSGARNSPLHF. The CDR3, as DNA: TGTGCCTGGAGTGGAGCCCGAAATTCACCCCTCCACTTT.

This clone was recorded only once. The chain links TRBV10-3 to TRBJ2-7, with TRBD1 matching over 9 bases. Germline CDR1 is ENHRY and CDR2 is SYGVKD. After removal of 1 base from V and 2 bases from J, the junction contained 3 bases not matched to a gene. The CDR3 runs to 15 residues. Written as DNA, the CDR3 is TGTGCCATCAGTGAGTACGACAGGGGGGCCTACGAGCAGTACTTC. Translated: CAISEYDRGAYEQYF.